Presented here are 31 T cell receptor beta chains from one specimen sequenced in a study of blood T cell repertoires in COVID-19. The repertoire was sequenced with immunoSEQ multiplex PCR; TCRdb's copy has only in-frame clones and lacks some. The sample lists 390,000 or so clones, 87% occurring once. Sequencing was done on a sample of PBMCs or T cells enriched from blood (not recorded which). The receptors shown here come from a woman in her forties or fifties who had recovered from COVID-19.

The CDR3 DNA sequence: TGTGCCAGCAGTCCACACCACCTGCTAGCGACCCCCTACAATGAGCAGTTCTTC. It specifies CASSPHHLLATPYNEQFF. The J gene is TRBJ2-1, the V gene TRBV27; the D gene is possibly TRBD2 (6 bases). Germline CDR1 MNHEY, CDR2 SMNVEV (reference sequence). Deletions cut 5 bases from V and 2 bases from J, with 22 bases between. The length of the CDR3 is 18 residues.

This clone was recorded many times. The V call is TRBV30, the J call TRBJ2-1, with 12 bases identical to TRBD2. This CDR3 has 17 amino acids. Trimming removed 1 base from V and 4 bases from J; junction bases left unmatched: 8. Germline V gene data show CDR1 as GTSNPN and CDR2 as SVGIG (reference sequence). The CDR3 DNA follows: TGTGCCTGGAGTGGGCCTAGCGGGGGGGCCTCATACAATGAGCAGTTCTTC. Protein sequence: CAWSGPSGGASYNEQFF.

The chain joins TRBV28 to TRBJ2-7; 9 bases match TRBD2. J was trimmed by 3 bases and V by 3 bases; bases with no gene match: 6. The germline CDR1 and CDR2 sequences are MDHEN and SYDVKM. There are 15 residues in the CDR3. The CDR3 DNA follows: TGTGCCAGCAGTTTCCCGGGACTAGCAGTCTACGAGCAGTACTTC. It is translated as CASSFPGLAVYEQYF.

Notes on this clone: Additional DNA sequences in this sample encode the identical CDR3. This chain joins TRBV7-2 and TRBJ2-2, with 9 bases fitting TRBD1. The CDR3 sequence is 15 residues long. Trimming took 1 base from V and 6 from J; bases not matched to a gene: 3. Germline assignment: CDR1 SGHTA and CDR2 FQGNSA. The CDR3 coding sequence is TGTGCCAGCAGCTTAGGGGACAGGGAGTCCGGGGAGCTGTTTTTT. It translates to CASSLGDRESGELFF.

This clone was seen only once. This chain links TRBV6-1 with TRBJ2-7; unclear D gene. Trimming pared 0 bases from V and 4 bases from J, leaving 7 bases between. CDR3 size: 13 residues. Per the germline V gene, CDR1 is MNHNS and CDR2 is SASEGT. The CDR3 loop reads CASSEASKYEQYF. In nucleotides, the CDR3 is TGTGCCAGCAGTGAAGCTTCTAAATACGAGCAGTACTTC.

This CDR3 reads CASSSGGLVSQPQHF. Here the CDR3 DNA reads TGTGCCAGCAGTTCCGGAGGGTTGGTCTCTCAGCCCCAGCATTTT. The chain joins TRBV6-2 or TRBV6-3 to TRBJ1-5; no clear D. The CDR3 runs 15 residues. CDR1 MNHEY and CDR2 SVGEGT come from the germline V gene. V was cut by 4 bases and J by 6 bases, with 16 bases left in between.

As DNA, the CDR3 is TGTGCCAGCCGCCCCTTGCAGGATATTAATTCACCCCTCCACTTT. It specifies CASRPLQDINSPLHF. The V gene is TRBV7-9, the J gene TRBJ1-6; the D is unclear. V lost 8 bases and J 6 bases, leaving 17 bases between the germline ends. Germline-derived CDR1 and CDR2 are SEHNR and FQNEAQ (reference sequence). The CDR3 runs to 15 residues.

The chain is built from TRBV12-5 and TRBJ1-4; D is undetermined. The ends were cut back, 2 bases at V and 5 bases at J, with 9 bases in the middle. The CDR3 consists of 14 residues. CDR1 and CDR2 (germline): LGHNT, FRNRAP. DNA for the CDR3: TGTGCTAGTGGTTTGTATTCCGGGAATGAAAAACTGTTTTTT. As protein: CASGLYSGNEKLFF. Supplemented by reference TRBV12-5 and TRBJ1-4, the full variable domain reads DARVTQTPRHKVTEMGQEVTMRCQPILGHNTVFWYRQTMMQGLELLAYFRNRAPLDDSGMPKDRFSAEMPDATLATLKIQPSEPRDSAVYFCASGLYSGNEKLFFGSGTQLSVL.

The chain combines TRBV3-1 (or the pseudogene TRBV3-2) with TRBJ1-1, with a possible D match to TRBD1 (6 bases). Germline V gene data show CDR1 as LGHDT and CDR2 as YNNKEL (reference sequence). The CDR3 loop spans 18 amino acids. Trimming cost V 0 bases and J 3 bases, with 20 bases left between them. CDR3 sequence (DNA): TGTGCCAGCAGCCAAGACCGGAGTGAAGGGGGTGGGGACACTGAAGCTTTCTTT. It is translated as CASSQDRSEGGGDTEAFF.

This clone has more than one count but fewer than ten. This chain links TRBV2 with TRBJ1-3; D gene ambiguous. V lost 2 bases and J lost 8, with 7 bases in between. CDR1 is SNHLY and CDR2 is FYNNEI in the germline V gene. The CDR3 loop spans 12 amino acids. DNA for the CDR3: TGTGCCAGCAGTGAAACAGTCTACACCATATATTTT. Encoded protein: CASSETVYTIYF.

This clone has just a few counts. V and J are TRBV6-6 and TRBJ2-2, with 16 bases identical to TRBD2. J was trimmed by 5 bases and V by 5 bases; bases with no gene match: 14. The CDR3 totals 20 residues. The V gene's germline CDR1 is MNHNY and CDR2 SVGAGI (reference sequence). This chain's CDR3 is CASSRPGLAGGRLWTGELFF. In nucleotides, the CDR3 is TGTGCCAGCAGTCGACCGGGACTAGCGGGGGGGCGGTTATGGACCGGGGAGCTGTTTTTT.

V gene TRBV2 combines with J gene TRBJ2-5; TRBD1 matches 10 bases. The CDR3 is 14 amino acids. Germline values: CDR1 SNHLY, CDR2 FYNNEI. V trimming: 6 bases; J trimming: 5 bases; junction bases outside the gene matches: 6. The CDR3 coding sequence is TGTGCCAGCAGCCGACAGGGGGCAGGGGAGACCCAGTACTTC. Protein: CASSRQGAGETQYF.

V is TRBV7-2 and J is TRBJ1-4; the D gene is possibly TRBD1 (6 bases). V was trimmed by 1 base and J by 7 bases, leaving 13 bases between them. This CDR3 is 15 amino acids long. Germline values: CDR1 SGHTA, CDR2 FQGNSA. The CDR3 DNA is TGTGCCAGCAGCTTAGGGCCGGGACAAGGTGAAAAACTGTTTTTT. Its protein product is CASSLGPGQGEKLFF.

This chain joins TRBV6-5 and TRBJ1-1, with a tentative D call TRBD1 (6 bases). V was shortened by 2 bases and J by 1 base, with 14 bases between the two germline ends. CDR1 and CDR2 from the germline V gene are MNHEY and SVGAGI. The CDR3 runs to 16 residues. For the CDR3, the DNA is TGTGCCAGCAGTTACCTTGTGGGGGCTGGGAACACTGAAGCTTTCTTT. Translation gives CASSYLVGAGNTEAFF.

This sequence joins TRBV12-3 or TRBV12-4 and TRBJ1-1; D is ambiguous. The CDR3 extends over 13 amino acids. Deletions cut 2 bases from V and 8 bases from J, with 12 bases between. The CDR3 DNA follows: TGTGCCAGCAGTTTAATTCCGGGTATAGAAGCTTTCTTT. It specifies CASSLIPGIEAFF.

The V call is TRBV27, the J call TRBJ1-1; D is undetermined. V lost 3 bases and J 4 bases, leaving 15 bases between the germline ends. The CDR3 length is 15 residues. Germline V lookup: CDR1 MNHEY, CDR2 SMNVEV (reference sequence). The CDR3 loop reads CASSLGPGLGTEAFF. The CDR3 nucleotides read TGTGCCAGCAGTTTGGGCCCGGGGTTGGGCACTGAAGCTTTCTTT.

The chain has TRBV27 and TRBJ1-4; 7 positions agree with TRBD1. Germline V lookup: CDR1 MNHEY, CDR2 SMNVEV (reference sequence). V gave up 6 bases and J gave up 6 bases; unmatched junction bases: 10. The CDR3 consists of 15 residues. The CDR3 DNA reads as TGTGCCAGCAGAGCTACCGGCGGACAGGATGAAAAACTGTTTTTT. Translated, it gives CASRATGGQDEKLFF.

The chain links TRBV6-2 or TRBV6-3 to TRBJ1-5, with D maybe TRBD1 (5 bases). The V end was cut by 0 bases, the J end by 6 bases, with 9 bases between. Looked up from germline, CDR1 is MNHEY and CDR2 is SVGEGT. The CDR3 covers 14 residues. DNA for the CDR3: TGTGCCAGCAGTTACTCGGGGGGGATTCAGCCCCAGCATTTT. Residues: CASSYSGGIQPQHF.

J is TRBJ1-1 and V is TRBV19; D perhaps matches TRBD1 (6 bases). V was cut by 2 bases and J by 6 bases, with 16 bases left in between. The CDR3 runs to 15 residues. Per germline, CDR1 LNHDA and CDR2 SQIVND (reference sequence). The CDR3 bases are TGTGCCAGTAGTATATTCGAGCCAGGGGTGGCTGAAGCTTTCTTT. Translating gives CASSIFEPGVAEAFF.

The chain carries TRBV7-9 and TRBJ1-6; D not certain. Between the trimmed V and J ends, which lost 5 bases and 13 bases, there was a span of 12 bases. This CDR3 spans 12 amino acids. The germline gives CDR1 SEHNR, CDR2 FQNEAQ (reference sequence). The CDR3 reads CASSLPAGPLHF. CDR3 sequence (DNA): TGTGCCAGCAGCCTCCCGGCGGGCCCCCTCCACTTT.

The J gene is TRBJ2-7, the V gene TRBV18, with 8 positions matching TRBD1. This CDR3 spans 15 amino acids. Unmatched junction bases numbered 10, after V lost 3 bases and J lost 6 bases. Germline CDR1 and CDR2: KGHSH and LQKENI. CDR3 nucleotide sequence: TGTGCCAGCTCACCCCAGCGGACAGGGTTTAGCGAGCAGTACTTC. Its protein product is CASSPQRTGFSEQYF. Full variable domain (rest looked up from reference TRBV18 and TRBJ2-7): NAGVMQNPRHLVRRRGQEARLRCSPMKGHSHVYWYRQLPEEGLKFMVYLQKENIIDESGMPKERFSAEFPKEGPSILRIQQVVRGDSAAYFCASSPQRTGFSEQYFGPGTRLTVT.

The CDR3 DNA reads TGTGCCAGCAGTGCATCATGGACTAGCCTCGTCTACAATGAGCAGTTCTTC. This codes for CASSASWTSLVYNEQFF. The gene calls are TRBV28 and TRBJ2-1, with 8 positions matching TRBD2. Trimming took 5 bases from V and 3 from J; bases not matched to a gene: 12. Germline CDR1 and CDR2: MDHEN and SYDVKM. CDR3 length: 17 residues.

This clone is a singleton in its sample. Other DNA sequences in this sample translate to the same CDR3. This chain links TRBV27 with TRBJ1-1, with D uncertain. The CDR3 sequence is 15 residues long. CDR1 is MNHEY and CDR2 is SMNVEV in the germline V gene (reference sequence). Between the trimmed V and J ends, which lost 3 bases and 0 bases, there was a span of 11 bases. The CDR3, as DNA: TGTGCCAGCAGTTTCTCCCCGGGTATGAACACTGAAGCTTTCTTT. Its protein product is CASSFSPGMNTEAFF.

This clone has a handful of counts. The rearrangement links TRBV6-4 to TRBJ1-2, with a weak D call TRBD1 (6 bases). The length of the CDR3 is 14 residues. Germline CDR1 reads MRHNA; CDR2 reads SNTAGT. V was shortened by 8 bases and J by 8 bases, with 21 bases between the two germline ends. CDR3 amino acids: CASSPQQGARGYTF. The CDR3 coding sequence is TGTGCCAGCTCGCCCCAACAGGGAGCCAGGGGCTACACCTTC.

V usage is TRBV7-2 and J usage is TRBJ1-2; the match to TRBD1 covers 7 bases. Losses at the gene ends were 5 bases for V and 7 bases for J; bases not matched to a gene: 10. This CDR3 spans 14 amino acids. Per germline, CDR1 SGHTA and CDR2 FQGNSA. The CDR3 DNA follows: TGTGCCAGCAGCCCGGGGACAGCCCCGAGTGGCTACACCTTC. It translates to CASSPGTAPSGYTF.

The CDR3 spells CASSPNRDTKKYSNQPQHF. In nucleotides, the CDR3 is TGTGCCAGCAGCCCAAACCGGGACACTAAAAAATATAGCAATCAGCCCCAGCATTTT. The V call is TRBV16, the J call TRBJ1-5, with D maybe TRBD1 (6 bases). This CDR3 spans 19 amino acids. Trimming took off 4 bases at V and 0 bases at J, with 22 bases between the two ends. Looked up from germline, CDR1 is KGHSY and CDR2 is FQNENV.

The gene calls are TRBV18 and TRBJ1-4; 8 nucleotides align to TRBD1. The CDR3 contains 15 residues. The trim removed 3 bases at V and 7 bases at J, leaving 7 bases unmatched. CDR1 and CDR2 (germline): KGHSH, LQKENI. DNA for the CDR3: TGTGCCAGCTCACCCACGACAGGGGCTTTTGAAAAACTGTTTTTT. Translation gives CASSPTTGAFEKLFF.

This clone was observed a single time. This CDR3 reads CASSTRGATDTQYF. Written as DNA, the CDR3 is TGTGCCAGCAGCACGCGGGGGGCCACAGATACGCAGTATTTT. The chain uses TRBV4-2 and TRBJ2-3; TRBD2 matches 8 bases. Germline assignment: CDR1 LGHNA and CDR2 YNFKEQ. The V gene end was trimmed by 5 bases and the J gene end by 2 bases; junction bases not matched to a gene: 3. The CDR3 is 14 amino acids.

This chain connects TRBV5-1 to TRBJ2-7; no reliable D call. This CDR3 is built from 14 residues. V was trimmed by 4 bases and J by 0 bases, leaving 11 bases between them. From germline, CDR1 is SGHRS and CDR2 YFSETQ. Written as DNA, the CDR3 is TGCGCCAGCAGCCTAAACACTAACTCCTACGAGCAGTACTTC. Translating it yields CASSLNTNSYEQYF.

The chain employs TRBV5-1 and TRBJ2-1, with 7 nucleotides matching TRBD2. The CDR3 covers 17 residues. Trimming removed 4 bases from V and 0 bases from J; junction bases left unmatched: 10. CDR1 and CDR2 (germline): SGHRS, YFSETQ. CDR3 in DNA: TGCGCCAGCAGCACCAGCGGGGCGGGGAGCTCCTACAATGAGCAGTTCTTC. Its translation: CASSTSGAGSSYNEQFF.

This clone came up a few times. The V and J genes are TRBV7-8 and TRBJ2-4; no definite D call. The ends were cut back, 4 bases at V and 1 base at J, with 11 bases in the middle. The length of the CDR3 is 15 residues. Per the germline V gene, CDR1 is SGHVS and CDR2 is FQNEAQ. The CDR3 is CASSSGASAKNIQYF. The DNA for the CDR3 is TGTGCCAGCAGCTCTGGAGCGTCGGCCAAAAACATTCAGTACTTC.